This TCR beta chain was sequenced for a study of early T cells in non-severe SARS-CoV-2 infection. In its sample, this clonotype was seen a few times. Germline V CDR1 and CDR2: PRHDT, FYEKMQ (reference sequence). J lost 3 bases, V lost 6 bases, and 9 bases had no gene match. The CDR3 is made up of 15 amino acids. Individual cDNA molecules carried attached unique molecular identifiers. TCRdb reanalysed the 5' RACE reads using MiXCR and keeps one entry per CDR3 protein. Of 98,000 or so distinct CDR3 sequences listed, 12% were seen once; the top ten hold 3% to 3.5%. This sequence joins TRBV13 and TRBJ2-7; 9 bases agree with TRBD2. The sequencing input was whole blood. The source is an adult who was a healthcare worker with PCR-confirmed SARS-CoV-2 infection or an uninfected control (not recorded which). DNA of the CDR3: TGTGCCAGCAGTTTTGGCGGGAGGGCGCTCTACGAGCAGTACTTC. This gives the protein CASSFGGRALYEQYF.